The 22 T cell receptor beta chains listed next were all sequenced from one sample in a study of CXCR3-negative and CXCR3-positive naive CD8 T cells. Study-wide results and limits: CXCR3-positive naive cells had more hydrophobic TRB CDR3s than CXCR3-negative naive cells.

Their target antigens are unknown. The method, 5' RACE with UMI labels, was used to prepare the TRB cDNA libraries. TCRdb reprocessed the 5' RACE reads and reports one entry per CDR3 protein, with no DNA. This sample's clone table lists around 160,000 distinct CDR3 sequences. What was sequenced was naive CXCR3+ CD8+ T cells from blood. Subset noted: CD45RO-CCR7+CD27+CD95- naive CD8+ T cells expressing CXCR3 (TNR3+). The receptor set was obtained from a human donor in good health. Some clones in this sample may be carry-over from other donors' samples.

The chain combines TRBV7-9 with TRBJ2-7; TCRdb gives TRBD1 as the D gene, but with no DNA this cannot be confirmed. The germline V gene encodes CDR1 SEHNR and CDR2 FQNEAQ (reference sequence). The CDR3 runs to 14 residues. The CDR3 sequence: CASNGGSTPGEQYF.

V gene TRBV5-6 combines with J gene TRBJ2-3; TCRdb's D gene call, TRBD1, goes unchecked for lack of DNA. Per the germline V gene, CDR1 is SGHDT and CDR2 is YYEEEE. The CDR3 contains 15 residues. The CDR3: CASTSRATSTDTQYF.

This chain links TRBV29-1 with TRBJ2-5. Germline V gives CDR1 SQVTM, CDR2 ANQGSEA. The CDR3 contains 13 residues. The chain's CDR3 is CSVVPRSSGTQYF. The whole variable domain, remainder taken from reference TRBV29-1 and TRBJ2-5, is SAVISQKPSRDICQRGTSLTIQCQVDSQVTMMFWYRQQPGQSLTLIATANQGSEATYESGFVIDKFPISRPNLTFSTLTVSNMSPEDSSIYLCSVVPRSSGTQYFGPGTRLLVL.

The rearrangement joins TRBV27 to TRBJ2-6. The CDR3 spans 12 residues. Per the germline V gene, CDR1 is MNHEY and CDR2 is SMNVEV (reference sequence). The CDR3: CASRSGANVLTF.

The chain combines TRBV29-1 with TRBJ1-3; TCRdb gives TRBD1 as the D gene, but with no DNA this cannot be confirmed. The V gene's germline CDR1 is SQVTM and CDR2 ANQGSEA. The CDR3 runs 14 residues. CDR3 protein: CSVGQALTGNTIYF.

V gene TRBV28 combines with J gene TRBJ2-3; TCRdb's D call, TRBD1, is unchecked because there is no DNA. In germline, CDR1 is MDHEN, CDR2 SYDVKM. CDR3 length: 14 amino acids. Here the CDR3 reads CASSLDRGSDTQYF.

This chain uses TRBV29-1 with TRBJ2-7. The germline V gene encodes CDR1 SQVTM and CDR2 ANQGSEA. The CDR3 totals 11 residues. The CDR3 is CSESGLGEQYF.

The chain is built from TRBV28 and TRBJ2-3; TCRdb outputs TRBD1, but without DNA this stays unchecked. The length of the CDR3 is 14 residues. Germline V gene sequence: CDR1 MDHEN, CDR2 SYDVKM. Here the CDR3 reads CASSDRGSTDTQYF.

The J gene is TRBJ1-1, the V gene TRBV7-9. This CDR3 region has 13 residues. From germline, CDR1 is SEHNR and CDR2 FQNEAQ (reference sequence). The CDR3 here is CASSLSRRGEAFF.

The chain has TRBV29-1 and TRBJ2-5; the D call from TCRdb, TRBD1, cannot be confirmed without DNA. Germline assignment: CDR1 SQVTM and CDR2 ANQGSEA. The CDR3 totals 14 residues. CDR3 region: CSVEEVARGETQYF.

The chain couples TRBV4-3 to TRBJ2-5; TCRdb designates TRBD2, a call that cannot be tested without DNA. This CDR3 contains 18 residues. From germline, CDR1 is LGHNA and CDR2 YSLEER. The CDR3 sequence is CASSQGERGAWNQETQYF.

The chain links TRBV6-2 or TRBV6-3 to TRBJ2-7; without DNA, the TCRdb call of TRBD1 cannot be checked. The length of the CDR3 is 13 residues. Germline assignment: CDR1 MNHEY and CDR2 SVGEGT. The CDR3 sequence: CASRLWTAGEQYF.

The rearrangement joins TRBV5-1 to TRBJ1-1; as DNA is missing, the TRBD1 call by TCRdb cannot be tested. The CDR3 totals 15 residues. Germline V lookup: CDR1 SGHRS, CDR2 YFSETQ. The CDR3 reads CASSPKQGMNTEAFF.

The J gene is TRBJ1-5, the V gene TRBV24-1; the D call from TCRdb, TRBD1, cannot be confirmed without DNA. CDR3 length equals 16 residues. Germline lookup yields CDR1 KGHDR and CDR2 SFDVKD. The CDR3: CATSDFGTQRSQPQHF.

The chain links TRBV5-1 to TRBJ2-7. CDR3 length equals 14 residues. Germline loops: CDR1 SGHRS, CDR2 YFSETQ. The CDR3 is CASSLGVGSYEQYF.

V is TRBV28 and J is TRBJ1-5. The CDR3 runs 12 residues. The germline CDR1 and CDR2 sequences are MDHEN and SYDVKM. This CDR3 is CASSWPNQPQHF.

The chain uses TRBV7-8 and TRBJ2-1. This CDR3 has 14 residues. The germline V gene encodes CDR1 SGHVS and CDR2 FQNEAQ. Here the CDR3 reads CASSLEVGNNEQFF.

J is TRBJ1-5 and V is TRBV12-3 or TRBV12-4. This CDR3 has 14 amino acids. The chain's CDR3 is CASSLGDGNQPQHF.

CDR3 sequence reads: CAAAGQVSYEQYF. The V call is TRBV6-6, the J call TRBJ2-7; the D call of TRBD1 rests on TCRdb alone, since no DNA is present to check it. Germline CDR1 and CDR2: MNHNY and SVGAGI (reference sequence). The CDR3 is 13 residues long.

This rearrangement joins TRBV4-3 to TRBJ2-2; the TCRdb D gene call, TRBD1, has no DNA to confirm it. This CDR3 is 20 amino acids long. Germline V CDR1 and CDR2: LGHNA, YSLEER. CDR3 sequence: CARTNPANRGGTGVSGELFF.

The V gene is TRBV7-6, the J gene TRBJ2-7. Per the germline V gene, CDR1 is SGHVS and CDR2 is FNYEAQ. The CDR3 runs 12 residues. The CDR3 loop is CASSSRFYEQYF.

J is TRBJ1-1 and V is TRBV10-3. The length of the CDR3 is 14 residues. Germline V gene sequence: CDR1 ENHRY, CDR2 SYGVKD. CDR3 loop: CAISESYANTEAFF.